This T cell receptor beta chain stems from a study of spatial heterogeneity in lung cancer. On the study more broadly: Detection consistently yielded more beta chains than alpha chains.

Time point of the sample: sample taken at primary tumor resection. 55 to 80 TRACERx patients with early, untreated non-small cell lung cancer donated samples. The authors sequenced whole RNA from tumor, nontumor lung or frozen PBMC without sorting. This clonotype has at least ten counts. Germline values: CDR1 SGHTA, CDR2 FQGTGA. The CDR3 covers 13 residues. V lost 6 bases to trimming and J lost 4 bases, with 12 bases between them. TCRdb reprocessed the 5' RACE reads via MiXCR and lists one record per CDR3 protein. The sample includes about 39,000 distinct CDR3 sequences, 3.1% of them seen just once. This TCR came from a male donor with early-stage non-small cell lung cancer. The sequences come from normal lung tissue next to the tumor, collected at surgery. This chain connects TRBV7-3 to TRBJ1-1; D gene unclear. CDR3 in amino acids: CASRLGLTTEAFF. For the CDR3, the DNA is TGTGCCAGCAGACTGGGTTTGACCACTGAAGCTTTCTTT.